The 13 T cell receptor beta chains below were found in one sample sequenced in a study of OX40 agonist ivuxolimab in advanced cancers. Profiled with immunoSEQ multiplex PCR; TCRdb holds only in-frame clones, not every one. The sample contains roughly 50,000 clones, around 77% of which appear only once. Sequences were derived from CD4+ or CD8+ T cells sorted from blood, sampled in a trial of the OX40 agonist ivuxolimab. The origin of the receptors is an adult with an advanced solid tumor such as melanoma, head and neck, liver or kidney cancer.

This sequence joins TRBV19 and TRBJ2-2; possibly TRBD1 for D (5 bases). This CDR3 has 16 residues. From germline, CDR1 is LNHDA and CDR2 SQIVND (reference sequence). The V and J ends lost 3 bases and 2 bases respectively, with 13 bases between them. DNA for the CDR3: TGTGCCAGTAGTATGAGGACGACAGCTAACACCGGGGAGCTGTTTTTT. Its protein product is CASSMRTTANTGELFF.

This sequence joins TRBV5-1 and TRBJ1-1, with D perhaps matching TRBD1 (5 bases). The length of the CDR3 is 14 residues. CDR1 SGHRS and CDR2 YFSETQ come from the germline V gene. Trimming cost V 4 bases and J 3 bases, with 13 bases left between them. CDR3 amino acids: CASSTQTGDTEAFF. CDR3 nucleotide sequence: TGCGCCAGCAGCACCCAAACGGGGGACACTGAAGCTTTCTTT. Looking up the rest from reference TRBV5-1 and TRBJ1-1 gives the full variable domain: KAGVTQTPRYLIKTRGQQVTLSCSPISGHRSVSWYQQTPGQGLQFLFEYFSETQRNKGNFPGRFSGRQFSNSRSEMNVSTLELGDSALYLCASSTQTGDTEAFFGQGTRLTVV.

The chain employs TRBV4-2 and TRBJ2-6, with D perhaps matching TRBD2 (6 bases). The germline V gene has CDR1 LGHNA and CDR2 YNFKEQ. The CDR3 runs to 19 residues. V was pared by 2 bases and J by 3 bases, with 20 bases between. CDR3 DNA: TGTGCCAGCAGCCAACCCTACCTCGGGAGCTCCGGTGGGGCCAACGTCCTGACTTTC. It is translated as CASSQPYLGSSGGANVLTF.

The J gene is TRBJ2-1, the V gene TRBV19, with D possibly TRBD2 on 5 matching bases. The CDR3 runs 13 residues. CDR1 and CDR2 from the germline V gene are LNHDA and SQIVND (reference sequence). The V end lost 1 base, the J end lost 12 bases, and 13 bases lay between the germline ends. The CDR3 here is CASSIGSGRGQFF. Here the CDR3 DNA reads TGTGCCAGTAGTATAGGGAGTGGGAGAGGGCAGTTCTTC.

V gene TRBV4-1 combines with J gene TRBJ2-1; 10 bases are shared with TRBD2. CDR3 size: 17 residues. With 0 bases clipped from V and 3 bases from J, the junction kept 5 bases outside the gene matches. Germline-derived CDR1 and CDR2 are MGHRA and YSYEKL. In nucleotides, the CDR3 is TGCGCCAGCAGCCAAGAAAGGGGACTAGCGAACTACAATGAGCAGTTCTTC. It translates to CASSQERGLANYNEQFF.

This chain uses TRBV11-2 with TRBJ2-7; D not resolved. This CDR3 is built from 11 residues. Germline lookup yields CDR1 SGHAT and CDR2 FQNNGV. V was trimmed by 4 bases and J by 4 bases, leaving 5 bases between them. This CDR3 is CASSSAYEQYF. CDR3 in DNA: TGTGCCAGCAGCTCAGCATACGAGCAGTACTTC.

The CDR3, as DNA: TGTGCCAGCAGCGGGGACAGGGTGACAGATACGCAGTATTTT. It is translated as CASSGDRVTDTQYF. The chain uses TRBV2 and TRBJ2-3, with 9 bases that match TRBD1. The CDR3 length is 14 residues. The V and J ends lost 6 bases and 3 bases, in that order; junction bases with no gene match: 4. Germline-derived CDR1 and CDR2 are SNHLY and FYNNEI.

V gene TRBV25-1 combines with J gene TRBJ2-5; no reliable D call. Germline CDR1 reads MGHDK; CDR2 reads SYGVNS. V was clipped by 6 bases and J by 0 bases, with 5 bases between them. This CDR3 spans 12 amino acids. CDR3 in DNA: TGTGCCAGCAGGAAGTACCAAGAGACCCAGTACTTC. Its protein is CASRKYQETQYF.

The chain uses TRBV13 and TRBJ1-2; maybe TRBD1 (5 bases). The CDR3 runs to 14 residues. Trimming removed 2 bases at V and 4 bases at J, with 11 bases between. Germline CDR1 and CDR2: PRHDT and FYEKMQ (reference sequence). CDR3 region: CASSLSGTVYGYTF. The CDR3 DNA sequence: TGTGCCAGCAGCTTATCCGGGACCGTCTATGGCTACACCTTC.

The chain carries TRBV27 and TRBJ1-6; perhaps TRBD1 as D (5 bases). The CDR3 is made up of 16 amino acids. The germline V and J ends were trimmed by 3 bases and 7 bases, with 16 bases remaining between them. Germline V gives CDR1 MNHEY, CDR2 SMNVEV (reference sequence). In DNA form, the CDR3 reads TGTGCCAGCAGTTTTTTTCCCAGGGTAGGGAATTCACCCCTCCACTTT. It specifies CASSFFPRVGNSPLHF.

The chain recombines TRBV28 with TRBJ1-1; D remains unclear. Germline CDR1 MDHEN, CDR2 SYDVKM. V lost 8 bases to trimming and J lost 3 bases, with 19 bases between them. The CDR3 extends over 15 amino acids. This CDR3 reads CASSSGSFGDTEAFF. CDR3 nucleotides: TGTGCCAGCTCATCGGGTAGTTTTGGGGACACTGAAGCTTTCTTT.

V is TRBV7-9 and J is TRBJ2-5; D unclear. V lost 1 base and J 5 bases, leaving 5 bases between the germline ends. Per germline, CDR1 SEHNR and CDR2 FQNEAQ (reference sequence). This CDR3 comprises 12 residues. The CDR3 DNA is TGTGCCAGCAGCTTAGTTAGGGAGACCCAGTACTTC. Its translation is CASSLVRETQYF.

This chain uses TRBV11-1 with TRBJ1-1; 9 bases match TRBD1. This CDR3 is built from 14 residues. Germline CDR1 SGHAT, CDR2 FQDESV (reference sequence). Germline trimming cut 5 bases from V and 2 bases from J; bases unmatched to any gene: 3. CDR3 amino acids: CASSTGQGNTEAFF. The CDR3, as DNA: TGTGCCAGCAGCACGGGACAGGGAAACACTGAAGCTTTCTTT.